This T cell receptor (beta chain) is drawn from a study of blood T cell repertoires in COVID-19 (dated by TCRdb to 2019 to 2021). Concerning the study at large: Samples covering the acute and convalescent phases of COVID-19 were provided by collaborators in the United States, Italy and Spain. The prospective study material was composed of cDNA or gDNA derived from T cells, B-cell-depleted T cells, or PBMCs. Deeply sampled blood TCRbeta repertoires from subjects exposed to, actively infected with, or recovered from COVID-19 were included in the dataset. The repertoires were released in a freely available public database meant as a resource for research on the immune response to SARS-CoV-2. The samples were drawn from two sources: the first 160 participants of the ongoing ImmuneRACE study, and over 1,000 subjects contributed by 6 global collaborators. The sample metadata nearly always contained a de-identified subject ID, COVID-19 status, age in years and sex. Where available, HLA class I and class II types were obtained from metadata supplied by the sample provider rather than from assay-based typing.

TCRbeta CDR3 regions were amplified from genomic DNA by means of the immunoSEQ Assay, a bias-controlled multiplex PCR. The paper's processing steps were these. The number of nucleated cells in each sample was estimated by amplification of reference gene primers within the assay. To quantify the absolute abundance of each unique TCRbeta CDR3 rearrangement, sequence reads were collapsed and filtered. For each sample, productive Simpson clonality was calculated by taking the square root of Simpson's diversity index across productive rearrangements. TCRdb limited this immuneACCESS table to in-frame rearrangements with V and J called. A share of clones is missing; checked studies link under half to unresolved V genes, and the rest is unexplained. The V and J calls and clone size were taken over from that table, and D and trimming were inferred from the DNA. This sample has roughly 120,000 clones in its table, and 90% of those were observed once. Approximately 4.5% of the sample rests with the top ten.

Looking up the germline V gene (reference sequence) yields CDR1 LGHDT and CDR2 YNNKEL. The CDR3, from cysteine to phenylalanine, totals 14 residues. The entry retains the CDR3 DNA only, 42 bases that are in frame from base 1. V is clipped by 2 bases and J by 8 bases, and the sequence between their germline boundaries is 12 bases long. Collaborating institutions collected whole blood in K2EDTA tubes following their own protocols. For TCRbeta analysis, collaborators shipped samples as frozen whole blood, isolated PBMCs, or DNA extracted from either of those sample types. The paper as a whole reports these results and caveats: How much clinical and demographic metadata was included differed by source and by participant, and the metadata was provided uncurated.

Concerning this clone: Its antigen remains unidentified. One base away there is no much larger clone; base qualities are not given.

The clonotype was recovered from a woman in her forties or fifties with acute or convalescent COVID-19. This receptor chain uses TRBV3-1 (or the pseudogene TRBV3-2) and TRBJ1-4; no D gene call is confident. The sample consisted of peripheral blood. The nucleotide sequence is TGTGCCAGCAGCCAAAGGGAGGACCTCGAAAAACTGTTTTTT. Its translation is CASSQREDLEKLFF.